This T cell receptor (beta chain) derives from a study of cytomegalovirus exposure and HLA in healthy donors. Overall study results and limits: Among the sequence variants, a highly shared cluster was likely an artifact of sequencing.

Worth noting for this clone: Its antigen remains unidentified.

The PCR employed 60 Vbeta primers together with 13 Jbeta primers. TCRdb's table, derived via immunoSEQ multiplex PCR, lists solely in-frame clones and lacks some. This table has 150,000 to 200,000 clones, 68% appearing once. The TCR sequence derives from a middle-aged woman in good health and CMV-seropositive. Sequenced material: PBMCs.

For the CDR3, the DNA is TGTGCCAGCAGCTTAGTTTCAGGGATTAACCCTGAAGCTTTCTTT. Its translation is CASSLVSGINPEAFF. The chain has TRBV7-2 and TRBJ1-1; D is possibly TRBD1 (5 bases). V dropped 1 base and J dropped 6 bases, with 15 bases sitting between them. This CDR3 is 15 amino acids long. Germline V gene sequence: CDR1 SGHTA, CDR2 FQGNSA.